This T cell receptor beta chain was sequenced in a study of blood T cell repertoires in COVID-19. Germline V gene data show CDR1 as MNHEY and CDR2 as SVGEGT. The ends were cut back, 6 bases at V and 2 bases at J, with 14 bases in the middle. This CDR3 is built from 14 residues. The protocol was immunoSEQ multiplex PCR, while the TCRdb copy is restricted to in-frame clones and leaves out a portion. Of fewer than 350,000 clones listed, roughly 90% are singletons. Input material: PBMCs or T cells enriched from blood (not recorded which). The chain carries TRBV6-2 or TRBV6-3 and TRBJ2-7, with D possibly being TRBD1 (6 bases). The origin of this receptor is a woman in her forties with acute COVID-19. This chain's CDR3 is CASRPDRTAYEQYF. CDR3 nucleotides: TGTGCCAGCAGGCCTGACAGGACAGCCTACGAGCAGTACTTC.